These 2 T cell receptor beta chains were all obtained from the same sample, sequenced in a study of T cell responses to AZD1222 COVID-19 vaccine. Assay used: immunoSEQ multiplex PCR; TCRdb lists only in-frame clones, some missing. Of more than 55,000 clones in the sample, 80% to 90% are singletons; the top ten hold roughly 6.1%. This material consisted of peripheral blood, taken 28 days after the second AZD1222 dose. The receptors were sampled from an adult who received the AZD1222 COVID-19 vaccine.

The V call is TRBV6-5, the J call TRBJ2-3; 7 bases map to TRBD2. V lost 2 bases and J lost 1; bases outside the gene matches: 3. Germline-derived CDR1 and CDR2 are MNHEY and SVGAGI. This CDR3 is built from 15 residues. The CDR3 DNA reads TGTGCCAGCAGTTACGGCGGGAGTGGCACAGATACGCAGTATTTT. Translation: CASSYGGSGTDTQYF.

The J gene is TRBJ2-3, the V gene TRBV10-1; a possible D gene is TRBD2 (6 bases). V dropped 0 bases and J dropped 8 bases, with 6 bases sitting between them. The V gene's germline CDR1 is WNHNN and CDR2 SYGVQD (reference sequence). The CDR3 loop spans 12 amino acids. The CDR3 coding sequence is TGCGCCAGCAGTGAGTCGGGGGGTACGCAGTATTTT. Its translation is CASSESGGTQYF.